The 5 T cell receptor beta chains in this list originate from one sample, sequenced in a study of early T cells in non-severe SARS-CoV-2 infection. A single record per CDR3 protein comes from TCRdb applying MiXCR to the 5' RACE reads. The sample consists of some 44,000 distinct CDR3 sequences, 5% to 6.5% of them appearing once. The sequencing here drew on whole blood, taken at baseline. Receptors were obtained from an adult who was a healthcare worker with PCR-confirmed SARS-CoV-2 infection or an uninfected control (not recorded which).

The V and J genes are TRBV7-2 and TRBJ2-5; 10 positions match TRBD2. Germline loops: CDR1 SGHTA, CDR2 FQGNSA. J gave up 4 bases and V 5 bases, and 4 bases lay outside the gene matches. This CDR3 region has 14 residues. As DNA, the CDR3 is TGTGCCAGCAGCCCCACTAGCGGGACAGAGACCCAGTACTTC. It codes for CASSPTSGTETQYF.

This clonotype came up once. Since a much larger clone is just one base distant, this may be a read error. The gene calls are TRBV4-1 and TRBJ1-2, with D maybe TRBD1 (5 bases). Per the germline V gene, CDR1 is MGHRA and CDR2 is YSYEKL. This CDR3 has 15 amino acids. CDR3 loop: CGSSQVGRANYGYTF. The DNA of the CDR3 is TGCGGCAGCAGCCAAGTCGGCAGGGCGAACTATGGCTACACCTTC.

The sample holds many counts of this clonotype. The rearrangement joins TRBV10-3 to TRBJ2-1; 8 positions agree with TRBD2. Germline lookup yields CDR1 ENHRY and CDR2 SYGVKD. Germline trimming cut 3 bases from V and 9 bases from J; bases unmatched to any gene: 10. CDR3 length equals 15 residues. This CDR3 reads CAISDFTGGPIEQFF. As DNA, the CDR3 is TGTGCCATCAGTGATTTCACGGGGGGGCCGATTGAGCAGTTCTTC.

The rearrangement joins TRBV20-1 to TRBJ2-7; maybe TRBD2 (5 bases). The germline V gene has CDR1 DFQATT and CDR2 SNEGSKA (reference sequence). V shed 5 bases and J shed 2 bases, with 13 bases lying between them. This CDR3 is 13 amino acids long. The CDR3 here is CSAGQGLTYEQYF. CDR3 bases: TGCAGTGCTGGCCAAGGACTTACCTACGAGCAGTACTTC.

This clonotype was observed many times. CDR3 residues: CASTGTGDYEQYF. The CDR3 DNA is TGTGCCAGCACCGGGACAGGGGATTACGAGCAGTACTTC. V is TRBV6-1 and J is TRBJ2-7, with 10 bases that match TRBD1. Trimming took 7 bases from V and 4 from J; bases not matched to a gene: 4. CDR1 MNHNS and CDR2 SASEGT come from the germline V gene. CDR3 length equals 13 residues.